The TCR beta chain described here comes from a study of T cell repertoires in cytomegalovirus infection. The J segment lost 2 bases and the V segment lost 0 bases, leaving 8 bases of the junction unmatched. CDR3 length equals 17 residues. Germline V CDR1 and CDR2: SNHLY, FYNNEI. TCRdb reprocessed the reads with MiXCR, giving one entry per CDR3 protein. The sample has around 450,000 distinct CDR3 sequences, about a third seen once. This clonotype was sampled from a human donor in good health (CMV status not recorded). Some clones in this sample may be carry-over from other donors' samples. The genes are TRBV2 and TRBJ2-7; 9 nucleotides agree with TRBD1. The specimen sequenced was PBMCs. CDR3 nucleotides: TGTGCCAGCAGTGAAGCGCTTGGACAGGGGAAGCCCTACGAGCAGTACTTC. Amino acid sequence: CASSEALGQGKPYEQYF.